The clone carrying this T cell receptor beta chain has a handful of counts. The antigen is not known. The data derive from a study of blood T cells in healthy people across ages. A J-beta primer mix and a sample-barcoded 5' primer were used in a second PCR of roughly 6 to 11 cycles. TCRdb fed the 5' RACE reads into MiXCR, producing one record per CDR3 protein. The data show 910,000 or so distinct CDR3 sequences, roughly 50% seen once. Findings of the study overall: Whereas aged donors had fewer naive CD4+ cells, long-lived donors had more of them and higher diversity.

The CDR3 length is 19 residues. Germline trimming cut 1 base from V and 0 bases from J; bases unmatched to any gene: 12. CDR1 SGHTA and CDR2 FQGNSA come from the germline V gene. The sequence derives from a woman aged 60-75 years in good health. J is TRBJ2-3 and V is TRBV7-2, with 8 nucleotides matching TRBD2. Specimen: blood. The CDR3 protein is CASSLGVLAENYSTDTQYF. The CDR3 coding sequence is TGTGCCAGCAGCTTAGGGGTACTAGCGGAGAATTATAGCACAGATACGCAGTATTTT.